One T cell receptor beta chain is described in this entry. This record comes from a study of blood T cell repertoires in COVID-19. TCRdb's copy holds only in-frame clones and misses some; the assay was immunoSEQ multiplex PCR. The sample yields about 140,000 clones, approximately 83% seen once. J gave up 3 bases and V 5 bases, and 4 bases lay outside the gene matches. The CDR3 extends over 13 amino acids. Per the germline V gene, CDR1 is SQVTM and CDR2 is ANQGSEA. V is TRBV29-1 and J is TRBJ2-5; 9 bases are shared with TRBD1. The TCR sequence derives from a woman aged 55 to 70 with acute or convalescent COVID-19. Sequenced input: peripheral blood. CDR3 sequence: CSVRDRVEETQYF. The CDR3 coding sequence is TGCAGCGTTCGGGACAGGGTAGAAGAGACCCAGTACTTC.